The present T cell receptor (beta chain) was sequenced within a study of shared clonotypes between healthy human individuals. The investigators split CD4+ cells into a CD45RA+ naive subset and a CD45RA-negative memory subset. In germline, CDR1 is SGHRS, CDR2 YFSETQ. The CDR3 spans 15 residues. Trimming left V 2 bases short and J 1 base short, with 12 bases between. The input for sorted-subset replicate PCRs was about 200 ng DNA, about 30,000 T cell genomes. In the original workflow: Filtering differed since immunoSEQ provided only junctions, with no quality scores. Using immunoSEQ multiplex PCR, the repertoire was profiled, and TCRdb retains in-frame clones only, with some absent. That table gives V, J and clone size, and the DNA gave D and trimming. The sample shows roughly 1 million clones, about 74% of them seen only once.

Sequencing was done on a sample of memory CD4+ T cells sorted from blood. The subset denotes: CD45RA-negative fraction. The chain joins TRBV5-1 to TRBJ1-1; unclear D gene. The TCR comes from a man between 18 and 29 years old in good health. The CDR3 coding sequence is TGCGCCAGCAGCTTTAGGTTGGGTGAGAACACTGAAGCTTTCTTT. Protein: CASSFRLGENTEAFF.